This T cell receptor (beta chain) emerged from a study of cytomegalovirus exposure and HLA in healthy donors. Overall study context: Among the 398 genotyped donors, less than 85% were placed in the Caucasian-associated ancestry cluster.

Per germline, CDR1 ENHRY and CDR2 SYGVKD. The CDR3 contains 12 residues. General study results and limits: Cytomegalovirus status, reportedly, was diagnosed with high specificity and sensitivity by the classifier. Later, TCR association rates were found to vary by HLA locus, highest for DRB1 and lowest for HLA-C.

With 60 Vbeta and 13 Jbeta primers, the PCR was carried out. The table came from immunoSEQ multiplex PCR; TCRdb's copy has only in-frame clones and leaves some out. The sample holds around 170,000 clones, approximately 88% seen once. Comments on this clone: Antigen specificity is unknown. Germline and junction disagree at one end, which may indicate a read error.

Sequencing was carried out using PBMCs. This TCR derives from a woman aged 45-65 years in good health and CMV-seropositive. V gene TRBV10-3 combines with J gene TRBJ2-7; 7 bases are shared with TRBD2. CDR3 sequence reads: CAISEREGRESF. CDR3 DNA sequence: TGTGCCATCAGTGAGAGGGAGGGTCGGGAAAGCTTC.